This T cell receptor beta chain appears in the sequencing data of a study of vaccination effects on CD4 cells after COVID-19. Study-wide background: The patients, a few convalescent individuals, were sampled early and late after vaccination. The second dose preceded post-vaccine samples by a median of 72 days.

Only in-frame clones appear in the TCRdb table, and some are missing; sequencing was by immunoSEQ multiplex PCR. Among 15,000 to 20,000 clones listed, over 60% were seen once. Using viral peptide pools, the ViraFEST assay grew out antigen-specific CD4+ T cells prior to sequencing. Once cultured for 9 to 11 days, the cells underwent separation to obtain CD4+ T cells. Infection with SARS-CoV-2 occurred in the person between March and December 2020, and PCR confirmed it. All study participants received two doses of BNT162b2 or mRNA-1273 vaccine. A note on this clone: Its antigen is as yet unknown.

The TCR originated in a human donor who had a prior SARS-CoV-2 infection. This material consisted of CD4+ T cells from PBMCs cultured with SARS-CoV-2 spike peptides, taken after COVID-19 vaccination.

In DNA, the CDR3 is TGTGCCACCAGTGATTCGCTAGCGGGATTGCCCTACAATGAGCAGTTCTTC. This sequence encodes CATSDSLAGLPYNEQFF. This chain joins TRBV24-1 and TRBJ2-1; 9 bases are shared with TRBD2. The CDR3 contains 17 residues. J lost 2 bases, V lost 2 bases, and 6 bases had no gene match. Germline assignment: CDR1 KGHDR and CDR2 SFDVKD.